These T cell receptor beta chains were read from a single sample in a study of chemoradiotherapy in HPV16-positive cancers. Clones were read by immunoSEQ multiplex PCR, and TCRdb kept only the in-frame ones, dropping some. The table has tens of thousands of clones, approximately 90% seen once; the top ten hold roughly 4.9%. The sequences come from blood, collected from a patient who underwent chemoradiotherapy. These receptors were obtained from a human donor with HPV-associated anogenital cancer. The CDR3 runs from the conserved cysteine through the conserved F or W. Fields, in order: D gene, V gene, J gene, clone size, CDR3 DNA, CDR3 protein. The D gene is left open where the match is weak. Clone size is stated in some rows and not others, as once, few, many or a class when expanded.

.	TRBV30	TRBJ1-1	.	TGTGCCTGGGATCGGGGTGAGGGAACTGAAGCTTTCTTT	CAWDRGEGTEAFF
.	TRBV19	TRBJ2-7	.	TGTGCCAGTAGTATCATCGGGGGACAGTCCGCCTACGAGCAGTACTTC	CASSIIGGQSAYEQYF
.	TRBV19	TRBJ1-6	few	TGTGCCAGTAACGCCAGGAGCTCCTATAATTCACCCCTCCACTTT	CASNARSSYNSPLHF
TRBD2	TRBV6-4	TRBJ2-7	.	TGTGCCAGCAGTGAATTCGCGGGGGGGATATACGAGCAGTACTTC	CASSEFAGGIYEQYF
.	TRBV11-2	TRBJ2-3	once	TGTGCCAGCAGCTGGACAGAGGGAGATACGCAGTATTTT	CASSWTEGDTQYF
.	TRBV10-3	TRBJ1-6	.	TGTGCCATCAGTGAGTCCAATGGGGGCGTTTCACCCCTCCACTTT	CAISESNGGVSPLHF
.	TRBV6-4	TRBJ2-2	few	TGTGCCAGCAGTGACTCGGGGACCGGGGAGCTGTTTTTT	CASSDSGTGELFF
.	TRBV7-9	TRBJ2-7	.	TGTGCCAGCAGCCCCGGTAGAGCCTACGAGCAGTACTTC	CASSPGRAYEQYF
.	TRBV2	TRBJ1-6	.	TGTGCCAGCAATCCGCCGGGCGGGACACCTAATTCACCCCTCCACTTT	CASNPPGGTPNSPLHF
.	TRBV4-1	TRBJ1-5	.	TGCGCCAGCAGCCCGACAGAGATTAGCAATCAGCCCCAGCATTTT	CASSPTEISNQPQHF
.	TRBV5-6	TRBJ2-4	.	TGTGCCAGCAGCTTGTACCGGGGGCCAGGAAACATTCAGTACTTC	CASSLYRGPGNIQYF
TRBD2	TRBV5-1	TRBJ2-3	.	TGCGCCAGCAGCCCAGCTAGCGGGAGGGGCACAGATACGCAGTATTTT	CASSPASGRGTDTQYF
.	TRBV11-3	TRBJ1-1	.	TGTGCCAGCAGCTTAGGCTCAGGCACTGAAGCTTTCTTT	CASSLGSGTEAFF
.	TRBV9	TRBJ2-1	.	TGTGCCAGCAGCCAAAGAGGGGGGGACTCCTACAATGAGCAGTTCTTC	CASSQRGGDSYNEQFF
.	TRBV6-1	TRBJ1-1	.	TGTGCCAGCACCTTCATTCAGGGGATAGCTTTCTTT	CASTFIQGIAFF